This passage covers 27 T cell receptor beta chains from one sample sequenced in a study of read filtering for tumor transcriptome and immune sequencing. This library used around 400 ng RNA and molecular barcoded adaptors spanning alpha/delta and beta/gamma chains. TCRdb passed the reads through MiXCR, listing each CDR3 protein once. The table shows about 57,000 distinct CDR3 sequences, with roughly 13% occurring only once. What was sequenced was a population of CD138-negative cells sorted from bone marrow. These receptors originate from a donor aged 40 or older with multiple myeloma.

For this clonotype: A junction end diverges from the germline sequence, so it may reflect a read error. This chain links TRBV20-1 with TRBJ2-7; D remains ambiguous. CDR3 length: 13 amino acids. Per germline, CDR1 DFQATT and CDR2 SNEGSKA (reference sequence). DNA of the CDR3: TGCAGTGCTAGAGGATCAAGCCCCTACGAGCAGGACTTC. Encoded protein: CSARGSSPYEQDF.

This clonotype was picked up a small number of times. One base separates it from a far larger clone, so it is likely a read error. The chain uses TRBV6-1 and TRBJ2-1; D may be TRBD1 (6 bases). Germline V gene lookup returns CDR1 MNHNS and CDR2 SASEGT. Trimming left V 8 bases short and J 8 bases short, with 19 bases between. The CDR3 totals 14 residues. CDR3 sequence (DNA): TGTGCCAGCGTCCCTAGCAGGAACAGGGATGAGCAGTTCTTC. This translates into CASVPSRNRDEQFF.

This clonotype was seen repeatedly, ten times or more. The chain joins TRBV7-8 to TRBJ2-1, with 9 bases matching TRBD2. The CDR3 consists of 18 residues. The J segment lost 6 bases and the V segment lost 1 base, leaving 13 bases of the junction unmatched. Germline V gives CDR1 SGHVS, CDR2 FQNEAQ. CDR3 bases: TGTGCCAGCAGCTTAGTCGGGATCGGGACTAGCAGGGGCAATGAGCAGTTCTTC. As protein: CASSLVGIGTSRGNEQFF.

This clonotype was recorded many times. This sequence joins TRBV29-1 and TRBJ2-1; TRBD1 agrees at 8 bases. J gave up 3 bases and V 7 bases, and 8 bases lay outside the gene matches. This CDR3 comprises 14 residues. Germline-derived CDR1 and CDR2 are SQVTM and ANQGSEA. The CDR3: CSALGQGSYNEQFF. The CDR3 DNA is TGCAGCGCCTTAGGACAGGGTAGCTACAATGAGCAGTTCTTC.

This clonotype was seen many times. The V gene is TRBV20-1, the J gene TRBJ2-7; TRBD2 matches at 9 bases. Trimming at V came to 1 base and at J to 2 bases, leaving 3 bases not matched to a gene. Germline V gives CDR1 DFQATT, CDR2 SNEGSKA (reference sequence). The CDR3 contains 14 residues. The CDR3: CSARAGGRAYEQYF. The CDR3 nucleotides read TGCAGTGCTAGAGCCGGCGGGAGGGCCTACGAGCAGTACTTC.

This clonotype was counted many times. V and J are TRBV5-1 and TRBJ1-2, with a weak D call TRBD1 (5 bases). V dropped 0 bases and J dropped 6 bases, with 21 bases sitting between them. The CDR3 is 17 amino acids. Germline lookup yields CDR1 SGHRS and CDR2 YFSETQ. The CDR3 nucleotides read TGCGCCAGCAGCTTGGAGGGAGAGACACCCTGGGGCAATGGCTACACCTTC. Translation: CASSLEGETPWGNGYTF. Together with reference TRBV5-1 and TRBJ1-2, the CDR3 gives the full variable domain: KAGVTQTPRYLIKTRGQQVTLSCSPISGHRSVSWYQQTPGQGLQFLFEYFSETQRNKGNFPGRFSGRQFSNSRSEMNVSTLELGDSALYLCASSLEGETPWGNGYTFGSGTRLTVV.

In the case of this clonotype: This could be a read error, since a much larger clone is one nucleotide away. The rearrangement links TRBV7-2 to TRBJ1-2; 8 positions agree with TRBD1. V gave up 1 base and J gave up 2 bases; unmatched junction bases: 15. Germline lookup yields CDR1 SGHTA and CDR2 FQGNSA. This CDR3 is built from 19 residues. The CDR3, as DNA: TGTGCCAGCAGCTTAGGGGGACCCGGGACAGGCGCTTTAAACTATGGCTACACCTTC. Amino acids: CASSLGGPGTGALNYGYTF.

The V call is TRBV7-2, the J call TRBJ1-5; D call uncertain. The CDR3 has 13 amino acids. Germline-derived CDR1 and CDR2 are SGHTA and FQGNSA. The V gene lost 4 bases and the J gene lost 3 bases, with 7 bases spanning the gap. CDR3 sequence reads: CASSSSPNQPQHF. Here the CDR3 DNA reads TGTGCCAGCAGCTCTAGTCCCAATCAGCCCCAGCATTTT.

This clonotype was seen at least ten times. The chain couples TRBV30 to TRBJ2-1; tentatively, D is TRBD2 (6 bases). V was shortened by 2 bases and J by 12 bases, with 20 bases between the two germline ends. There are 14 residues in the CDR3. CDR1 is GTSNPN and CDR2 is SVGIG in the germline V gene (reference sequence). CDR3 residues: CAWSQTGVRISQFF. The DNA of the CDR3 is TGTGCCTGGAGTCAGACGGGAGTAAGAATCTCGCAGTTCTTC. The full variable domain, with the rest looked up from reference TRBV30 and TRBJ2-1, is SQTIHQWPATLVQPVGSPLSLECTVEGTSNPNLYWYRQAAGRGLQLLFYSVGIGQISSEVPQNLSASRPQDRQFILSSKKLLLSDSGFYLCAWSQTGVRISQFFGPGTRLTVL.

This clonotype was recorded many times. CDR3 sequence: CASSYGRGLADTDTQYF. The DNA of the CDR3 is TGTGCCAGCAGTTATGGCCGGGGACTAGCGGACACAGATACGCAGTATTTT. V and J are TRBV6-6 and TRBJ2-3, with 11 bases identical to TRBD2. With V trimmed by 3 bases and J by 2 bases, 7 bases remained unmatched. Germline loops: CDR1 MNHNY, CDR2 SVGAGI (reference sequence). The CDR3 has 17 amino acids.

CDR3 coding DNA: TGTGCCATCAAGGACAGGGGTTACACCATATATTTT. Translation gives CAIKDRGYTIYF. The gene calls are TRBV10-3 and TRBJ1-3, with TRBD1 matching 9 bases. V was pared by 7 bases and J by 8 bases, with 3 bases of the junction left unmatched. CDR3 length: 12 amino acids. Germline V CDR1 and CDR2: ENHRY, SYGVKD.

For this clonotype: Being one base from a much bigger clone, this may be a read error. The chain employs TRBV20-1 and TRBJ2-5; 7 bases line up with TRBD1. The CDR3 is 13 residues long. CDR1 and CDR2 from the germline V gene are DFQATT and SNEGSKA (reference sequence). This CDR3 reads CSARQGLVETQCF. CDR3 bases: TGCAGTGCTCGACAGGGCCTGGTAGAGACCCAGTGCTTC.

In this sample, this clonotype turned up many times. The chain is built from TRBV5-1 and TRBJ2-1; weak D call: TRBD2 (6 bases). CDR1 and CDR2 (germline): SGHRS, YFSETQ. The CDR3 extends over 13 amino acids. V was shortened by 5 bases and J by 6 bases, with 12 bases between the two germline ends. As DNA, the CDR3 is TGCGCCAGCAGTAGCGGCATCTTCAATGAGCAGTTCTTC. Translated, it gives CASSSGIFNEQFF. The variable domain in full, with the rest retrieved from reference TRBV5-1 and TRBJ2-1, is KAGVTQTPRYLIKTRGQQVTLSCSPISGHRSVSWYQQTPGQGLQFLFEYFSETQRNKGNFPGRFSGRQFSNSRSEMNVSTLELGDSALYLCASSSGIFNEQFFGPGTRLTVL.

This clonotype was counted at least ten times. The rearrangement uses TRBV27 and TRBJ1-2; D may be TRBD1 (5 bases). This CDR3 has 13 amino acids. V was clipped by 6 bases and J by 1 base, with 9 bases between them. Germline values: CDR1 MNHEY, CDR2 SMNVEV (reference sequence). CDR3 DNA: TGTGCCAGCAGCATGACAGATAACTATGGCTACACCTTC. As protein: CASSMTDNYGYTF.

V usage is TRBV7-2 and J usage is TRBJ2-5, with 7 bases that match TRBD2. This CDR3 comprises 16 residues. The germline V gene encodes CDR1 SGHTA and CDR2 FQGNSA. Losses at the gene ends were 1 base for V and 5 bases for J; bases not matched to a gene: 10. CDR3 coding DNA: TGTGCCAGCAGCTTAGTTGGCGGGAGCTCCAGGGAGACCCAGTACTTC. Protein sequence: CASSLVGGSSRETQYF.

V and J are TRBV7-2 and TRBJ1-3; a weak D match, TRBD1 (5 bases). The CDR3 length is 15 residues. The V end was cut by 5 bases, the J end by 0 bases, with 11 bases between. Germline lookup yields CDR1 SGHTA and CDR2 FQGNSA. CDR3 nucleotides: TGTGCCAGCAGCCGTAGAGGGGACTCTGGAAACACCATATATTTT. It encodes CASSRRGDSGNTIYF.

This clonotype appeared many times. The gene calls are TRBV7-9 and TRBJ2-1; D gene unclear. Germline CDR1 is SEHNR and CDR2 is FQNEAQ (reference sequence). The CDR3 contains 16 residues. V lost 2 bases and J 3 bases, leaving 14 bases between the germline ends. CDR3 residues: CASSLYVLLNYNEQFF. The DNA for the CDR3 is TGTGCCAGCAGCTTATACGTACTCCTAAACTACAATGAGCAGTTCTTC.

The table lists this clonotype with many counts. The chain is built from TRBV12-5 and TRBJ2-2; D is perhaps TRBD1 (6 bases). Germline CDR1 LGHNT, CDR2 FRNRAP. This CDR3 is built from 13 residues. V gave up 1 base and J gave up 10 bases, with 10 bases separating them. The CDR3 loop reads CASGLDRAEELFF. The CDR3 bases are TGTGCTAGTGGTTTGGACAGGGCAGAGGAGCTGTTTTTT.

Remarks on this clonotype: The junction and the germline gene differ at one end; a read error may be behind it. The chain recombines TRBV19 with TRBJ1-3, with 7 positions matching TRBD1. The germline V gene encodes CDR1 LNHDA and CDR2 SQIVND (reference sequence). The CDR3 covers 15 residues. The CDR3 here is CASSLDGTVGNTIYF. CDR3 bases: TGTGCCAGTAGTCTAGATGGGACAGTCGGAAACACCATATATTTT.

This clonotype occurred many times. The J gene is TRBJ2-7, the V gene TRBV29-1; 9 bases are shared with TRBD2. The CDR3 covers 13 residues. Germline V CDR1 and CDR2: SQVTM, ANQGSEA. V gave up 6 bases and J gave up 4 bases; unmatched junction bases: 7. In nucleotides, the CDR3 is TGCAGCGTCTATAGCGGGAGTCAGTACGAGCAGTACTTC. Translated: CSVYSGSQYEQYF.

This chain uses TRBV5-1 with TRBJ1-5; D might be TRBD1 (5 bases). V dropped 0 bases and J dropped 7 bases, with 17 bases sitting between them. The CDR3 is 16 amino acids. CDR1 SGHRS and CDR2 YFSETQ come from the germline V gene. The CDR3 spells CASSLAHEGRRQPQHF. The CDR3 DNA sequence: TGCGCCAGCAGCTTGGCTCACGAGGGACGACGGCAGCCCCAGCATTTT.

A word on this clonotype: A much larger clonotype is one base distant, so this may be a read error. Because it lacks the conserved phenylalanine or tryptophan at the end, this CDR3 is likely a read error. The CDR3 bases are TGTGCCAGCAGCTTGGGCAGTTATAGCAATCAGCCCCAGCATCTT. Protein: CASSLGSYSNQPQHL. The chain carries TRBV11-2 and TRBJ1-5; D is undetermined. The CDR3 is 15 amino acids. V lost 3 bases to trimming and J lost 0 bases, with 9 bases between them. In germline, CDR1 is SGHAT, CDR2 FQNNGV.

This clonotype was seen more than once but under ten times. The rearrangement links TRBV12-3 or TRBV12-4 to TRBJ2-1; TRBD1 or TRBD2 may be the D gene (7 bases each). Trimming removed 5 bases from V and 9 bases from J, with 20 bases in between. This CDR3 is 15 amino acids long. The CDR3: CASSPTGSGTTEQFF. The CDR3 nucleotides read TGTGCCAGCAGTCCGACAGGGAGCGGGACAACTGAGCAGTTCTTC.

At least ten counts were recorded for this clonotype. The V and J genes are TRBV5-1 and TRBJ2-1; 7 positions agree with TRBD2. V shed 2 bases, J shed 10 bases, and the junction held 9 bases outside the gene matches. Germline CDR1 SGHRS, CDR2 YFSETQ. The CDR3 sequence is 14 residues long. The CDR3 DNA is TGCGCCAGCAGCTTATGGCTAGCGGAAGGGGAGCAGTTCTTC. Translating gives CASSLWLAEGEQFF.

This clonotype has a count of ten or more. The CDR3 sequence: CSVTGTSYEQYF. The CDR3 DNA follows: TGCAGCGTTACAGGGACCTCCTACGAGCAGTACTTC. The genes are TRBV29-1 and TRBJ2-7, with D possibly being TRBD1 (6 bases). The V end was cut by 5 bases, the J end by 0 bases, with 8 bases between. The CDR3 has 12 amino acids. Germline V gene data show CDR1 as SQVTM and CDR2 as ANQGSEA.

This clonotype was counted many times. The J gene is TRBJ2-2, the V gene TRBV3-1, with TRBD2 matching over 8 bases. Trimming cost V 3 bases and J 4 bases; bases outside gene matches: 4. In germline, CDR1 is LGHDT, CDR2 YNNKEL (reference sequence). The CDR3 totals 15 residues. In nucleotides, the CDR3 is TGTGCCAGCAGCCAGGGACTAGGATTCACCGGGGAGCTGTTTTTT. Translation gives CASSQGLGFTGELFF.

V and J are TRBV2 and TRBJ2-3; possibly TRBD2 for D (6 bases). The germline V gene encodes CDR1 SNHLY and CDR2 FYNNEI. Trimming took off 7 bases at V and 2 bases at J, with 13 bases between the two ends. The CDR3 totals 14 residues. CDR3 DNA sequence: TGTGCCAGCACCCCCAGGAGGGTCACAGATACGCAGTATTTT. It yields the protein CASTPRRVTDTQYF. The full variable domain, in which reference TRBV2 and TRBJ2-3 provide the parts outside the CDR3, is EPEVTQTPSHQVTQMGQEVILRCVPISNHLYFYWYRQILGQKVEFLVSFYNNEISEKSEIFDDQFSVERPDGSNFTLKIRSTKLEDSAMYFCASTPRRVTDTQYFGPGTRLTVL.